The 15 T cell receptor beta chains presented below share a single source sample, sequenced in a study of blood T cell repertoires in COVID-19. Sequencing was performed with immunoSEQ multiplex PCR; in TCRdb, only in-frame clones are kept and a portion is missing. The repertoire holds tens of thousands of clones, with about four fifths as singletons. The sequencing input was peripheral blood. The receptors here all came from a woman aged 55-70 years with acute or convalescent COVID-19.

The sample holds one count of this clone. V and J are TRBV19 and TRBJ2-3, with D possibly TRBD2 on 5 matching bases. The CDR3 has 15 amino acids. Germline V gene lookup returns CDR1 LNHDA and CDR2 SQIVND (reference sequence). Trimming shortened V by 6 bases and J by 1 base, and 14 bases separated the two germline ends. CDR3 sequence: CASRDSPRGTDTQYF. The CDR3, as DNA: TGTGCCAGTAGGGACTCCCCCCGAGGCACAGATACGCAGTATTTT.

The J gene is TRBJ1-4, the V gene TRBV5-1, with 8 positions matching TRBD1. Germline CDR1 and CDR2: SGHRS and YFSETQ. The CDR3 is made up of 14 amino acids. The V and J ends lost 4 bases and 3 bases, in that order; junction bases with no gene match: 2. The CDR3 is CASSVGQANEKLFF. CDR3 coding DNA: TGCGCCAGCAGCGTGGGACAGGCTAATGAAAAACTGTTTTTT. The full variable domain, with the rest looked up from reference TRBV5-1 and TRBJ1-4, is KAGVTQTPRYLIKTRGQQVTLSCSPISGHRSVSWYQQTPGQGLQFLFEYFSETQRNKGNFPGRFSGRQFSNSRSEMNVSTLELGDSALYLCASSVGQANEKLFFGSGTQLSVL.

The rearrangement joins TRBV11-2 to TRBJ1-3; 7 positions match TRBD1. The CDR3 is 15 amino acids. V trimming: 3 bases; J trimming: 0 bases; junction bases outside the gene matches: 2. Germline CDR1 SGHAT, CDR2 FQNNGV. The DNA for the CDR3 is TGTGCCAGCAGCTTGAGGACAGGCTCTGGAAACACCATATATTTT. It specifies CASSLRTGSGNTIYF.

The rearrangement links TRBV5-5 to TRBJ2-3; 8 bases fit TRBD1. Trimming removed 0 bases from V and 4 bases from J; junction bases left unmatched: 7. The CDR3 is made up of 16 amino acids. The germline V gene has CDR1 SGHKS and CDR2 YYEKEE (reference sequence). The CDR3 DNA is TGTGCCAGCAGCTTGGGCCAGGGGGCCTGGGCAGATACGCAGTATTTT. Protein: CASSLGQGAWADTQYF.

DNA of the CDR3: TGTGCCAGCAGCTCACTCCTAGCGGGGGCGACAGATACGCAGTATTTT. Translation gives CASSSLLAGATDTQYF. This chain connects TRBV7-6 to TRBJ2-3, with 10 nucleotides matching TRBD2. Unmatched junction bases numbered 7, after V lost 4 bases and J lost 3 bases. This CDR3 has 16 amino acids. The germline gives CDR1 SGHVS, CDR2 FNYEAQ.

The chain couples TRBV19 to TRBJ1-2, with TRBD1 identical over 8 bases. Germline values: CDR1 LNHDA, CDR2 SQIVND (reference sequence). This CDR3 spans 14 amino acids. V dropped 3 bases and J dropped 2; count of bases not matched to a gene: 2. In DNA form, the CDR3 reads TGTGCCAGTAGTATTAGGACAGGGAACTATGGCTACACCTTC. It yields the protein CASSIRTGNYGYTF.

The CDR3, as DNA: TGCGCCAGCGGGCCAGCCTTGAACACTGAAGCTTTCTTT. Translating it yields CASGPALNTEAFF. The chain employs TRBV5-1 and TRBJ1-1, with no clear D. In germline, CDR1 is SGHRS, CDR2 YFSETQ. V lost 7 bases to trimming and J lost 0 bases, with 10 bases between them. CDR3 length: 13 amino acids.

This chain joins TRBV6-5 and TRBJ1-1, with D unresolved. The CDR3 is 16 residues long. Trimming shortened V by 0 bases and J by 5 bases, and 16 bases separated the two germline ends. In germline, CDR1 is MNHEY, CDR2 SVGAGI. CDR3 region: CASSYSIGRVETEAFF. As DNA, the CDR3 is TGTGCCAGCAGTTACTCGATAGGGAGAGTCGAAACTGAAGCTTTCTTT.

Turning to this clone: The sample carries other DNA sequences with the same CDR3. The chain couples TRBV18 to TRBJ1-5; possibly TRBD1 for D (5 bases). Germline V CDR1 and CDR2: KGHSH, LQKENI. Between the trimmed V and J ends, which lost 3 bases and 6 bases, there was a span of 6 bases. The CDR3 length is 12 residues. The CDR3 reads CASSPGGQPQHF. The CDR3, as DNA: TGTGCCAGCTCACCGGGGGGTCAGCCCCAGCATTTT.

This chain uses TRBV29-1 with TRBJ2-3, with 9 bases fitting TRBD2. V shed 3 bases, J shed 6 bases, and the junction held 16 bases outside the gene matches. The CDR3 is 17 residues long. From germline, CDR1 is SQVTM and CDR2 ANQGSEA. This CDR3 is CSVETPKGTSSSDTQYF. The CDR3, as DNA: TGCAGCGTTGAGACTCCTAAGGGGACTAGCAGTTCCGATACGCAGTATTTT.

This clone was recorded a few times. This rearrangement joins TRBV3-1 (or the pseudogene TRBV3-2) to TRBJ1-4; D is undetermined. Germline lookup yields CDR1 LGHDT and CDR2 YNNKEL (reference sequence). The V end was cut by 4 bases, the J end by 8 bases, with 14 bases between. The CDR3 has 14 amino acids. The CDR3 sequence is CASSPTGLDEKLFF. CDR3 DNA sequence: TGTGCCAGCAGCCCCACTGGACTGGACGAAAAACTGTTTTTT.

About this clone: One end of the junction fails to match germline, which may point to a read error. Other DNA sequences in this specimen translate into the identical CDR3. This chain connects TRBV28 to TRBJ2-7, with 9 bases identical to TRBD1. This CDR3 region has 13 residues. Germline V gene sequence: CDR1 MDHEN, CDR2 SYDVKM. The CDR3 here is CASSTGQGYEQYF. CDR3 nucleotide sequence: TGTGCCAGCAGTACGGGACAGGGCTACGAGCAGTACTTT.

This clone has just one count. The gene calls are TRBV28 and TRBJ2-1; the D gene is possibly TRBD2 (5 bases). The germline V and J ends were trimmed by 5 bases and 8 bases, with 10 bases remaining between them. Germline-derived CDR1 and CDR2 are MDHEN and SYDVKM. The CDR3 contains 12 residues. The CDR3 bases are TGTGCCAGCAGTCTAGCCTTAGATGAGCAGTTCTTC. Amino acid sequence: CASSLALDEQFF.

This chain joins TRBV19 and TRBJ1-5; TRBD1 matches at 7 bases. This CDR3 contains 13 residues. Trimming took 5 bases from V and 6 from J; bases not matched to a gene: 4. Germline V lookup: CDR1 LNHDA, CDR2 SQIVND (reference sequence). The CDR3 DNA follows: TGTGCCAGTAGTCCCGACAGGGTTCAGCCCCAGCATTTT. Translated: CASSPDRVQPQHF. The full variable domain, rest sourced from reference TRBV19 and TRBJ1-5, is DGGITQSPKYLFRKEGQNVTLSCEQNLNHDAMYWYRQDPGQGLRLIYYSQIVNDFQKGDIAEGYSVSREKKESFPLTVTSAQKNPTAFYLCASSPDRVQPQHFGDGTRLSIL.

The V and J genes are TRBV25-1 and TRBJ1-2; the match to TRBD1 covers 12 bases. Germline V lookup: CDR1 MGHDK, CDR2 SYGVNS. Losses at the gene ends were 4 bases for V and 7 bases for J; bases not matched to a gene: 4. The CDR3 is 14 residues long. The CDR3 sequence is CASSGDRGLSGYTF. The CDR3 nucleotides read TGTGCCAGCAGTGGGGACAGGGGGCTAAGTGGCTACACCTTC.